This is a list of T cell receptor beta chains from one sample in a study of OX40 agonist ivuxolimab in advanced cancers. The protocol was immunoSEQ multiplex PCR, while the TCRdb copy is restricted to in-frame clones and leaves out a portion. In the table there are 75,000 or so clones, about four fifths of which are singletons. This material consisted of CD4+ or CD8+ T cells sorted from blood, taken in a trial of the OX40 agonist ivuxolimab. All receptors derive from an adult with an advanced solid tumor such as melanoma, head and neck, liver or kidney cancer. CDR3s include the opening cysteine and the closing phenylalanine or tryptophan. A D gene is named only where the DNA matches it firmly. Clone size is given for some rows only: seen once, a few or many times, or a class if the clone is expanded.

D,V,length,size,J,DNA,CDR3
TRBD1,TRBV5-1,16,NA,TRBJ1-1,TGCGCCAGCAGCTTGGATCAGGGGGAGGTCTGGACTGAAGCTTTCTTT,CASSLDQGEVWTEAFF
NA,TRBV4-2,15,NA,TRBJ2-1,TGTGCCAGCAGCCAAGAGGGAGGCACCTACAATGAGCAGTTCTTC,CASSQEGGTYNEQFF
TRBD1,TRBV11-3,16,NA,TRBJ2-2,TGTGCCAGCAGCCCCGATTGGACAGGGGAAACCGGGGAGCTGTTTTTT,CASSPDWTGETGELFF
TRBD1,TRBV5-5,16,NA,TRBJ2-1,TGTGCCAGCAGCTTGGCGACAGGGGGTTCCTACAATGAGCAGTTCTTC,CASSLATGGSYNEQFF
NA,TRBV4-2,15,NA,TRBJ1-1,TGTGCCAGCAGCCAAGATCCCGGGGTAAATACTGAAGCTTTCTTT,CASSQDPGVNTEAFF
NA,TRBV6-5,15,NA,TRBJ2-7,TGTGCCAGCAGTTACTGGGGGGCCAAAACTTCCGAGCAGTACTTC,CASSYWGAKTSEQYF
TRBD2,TRBV10-2,19,NA,TRBJ2-3,TGCGCCAGCAGTGAGCAAGTAGCGGGAGGGGTTCCTAGCACAGATACGCAGTATTTT,CASSEQVAGGVPSTDTQYF
TRBD2,TRBV7-6,18,NA,TRBJ2-1,TGTGCCAGCAGCTTAAGGGGACTAGGCGGGACCTCCTACAATGAGCAGTTCTTC,CASSLRGLGGTSYNEQFF
NA,TRBV7-3,13,NA,TRBJ1-2,TGTGCCAGCAGCTTAGTAAAGTACGATGGCTACACCTTC,CASSLVKYDGYTF
NA,TRBV5-4,15,few,TRBJ1-2,TGTGCCAGCAGCTTGCCGCAGGGAGGGAACTATGGCTACACCTTC,CASSLPQGGNYGYTF
TRBD1,TRBV5-4,16,few,TRBJ1-1,TGTGCCAGCAGCCCGGGACAGGGGTCCTCGAACACTGAAGCTTTCTTT,CASSPGQGSSNTEAFF
NA,TRBV11-2,14,once,TRBJ2-2,TGTGCCAGCAGCTTATATGCGACCACCGGGGAGCTGTTTTTT,CASSLYATTGELFF
NA,TRBV15,13,NA,TRBJ1-1,TGTGCCACCAGCAGAGATGGGACCACTGAAGCTTTCTTT,CATSRDGTTEAFF
TRBD1,TRBV9,14,once,TRBJ2-7,TGTGCCAGCAGCGCCGGACAGGTGAACTACGAGCAGTACTTC,CASSAGQVNYEQYF
NA,TRBV7-3,15,NA,TRBJ2-5,TGTGCCAGCAGCCCTGTGGGATCTTACGGAGAGACCCAGTACTTC,CASSPVGSYGETQYF
TRBD2,TRBV11-2,15,NA,TRBJ2-7,TGTGCCAGCAGGCCAGCGGGAGGTTCCTCCTACGAGCAGTACTTC,CASRPAGGSSYEQYF
NA,TRBV5-4,16,NA,TRBJ2-6,TGTGCCAGCAGCCCCCAGGGGGCGGGAGTTGGTAACGTCCTGACTTTC,CASSPQGAGVGNVLTF
NA,TRBV30,14,NA,TRBJ2-6,TGTGCCGGGGGAAAGTTCGCTGGGGCCAACGTCCTGACTTTC,CAGGKFAGANVLTF
NA,TRBV6-1,15,few,TRBJ2-5,TGTGCCAGCAACCCTCCGGGACGGACCCAAGAGACCCAGTACTTC,CASNPPGRTQETQYF
NA,TRBV11-2,15,NA,TRBJ1-5,TGTGCCAGCAGCTTAGCCCCAGGAGGCAATCAGCCCCAGCATTTT,CASSLAPGGNQPQHF
NA,TRBV18,14,NA,TRBJ2-5,TGTGCCAGCTCACCTTCAACCGTCCGGGAGACCCAGTACTTC,CASSPSTVRETQYF
TRBD1,TRBV19,13,NA,TRBJ1-2,TGTGCCAGTAGTGGACAGGGGATCTATGGCTACACCTTC,CASSGQGIYGYTF
TRBD2,TRBV7-6,15,NA,TRBJ2-1,TGTGCCAGCAGCTTTACTAGCGGGAGTCACAATGAGCAGTTCTTC,CASSFTSGSHNEQFF
NA,TRBV7-9,17,NA,TRBJ1-3,TGTGCCAGCAGCCACCGGGACATACTCATCTCTGGAAACACCATATATTTT,CASSHRDILISGNTIYF
TRBD1,TRBV7-9,13,NA,TRBJ2-7,TGTGCCAGCAGCAAGGACAGGTCCTACGAGCAGTACTTC,CASSKDRSYEQYF
NA,TRBV11-2,15,NA,TRBJ2-7,TGTGCCAGCAGCTTAGTGAGGGGACGCTCCTACGAGCAGTACTTC,CASSLVRGRSYEQYF
TRBD2,TRBV12-5,16,NA,TRBJ2-5,TGTGCTAGTGGTCCGGGACTAGCGGGAGATTCAGAGACCCAGTACTTC,CASGPGLAGDSETQYF
NA,TRBV19,12,NA,TRBJ2-3,TGTGCCAGTAGTATTTACGGAGATACGCAGTATTTT,CASSIYGDTQYF
NA,TRBV5-1,16,once,TRBJ2-1,TGCGCCAGCAGCTTGGGGTGGGCACAGATCTACAATGAGCAGTTCTTC,CASSLGWAQIYNEQFF
NA,TRBV5-1,15,once,TRBJ1-1,TGCGCCAGCAGCTTGGTGTCAGGACCGAACACTGAAGCTTTCTTT,CASSLVSGPNTEAFF
NA,TRBV7-2,12,NA,TRBJ2-3,TGTGCCAGCAGCCCTTTTGCAGATACGCAGTATTTT,CASSPFADTQYF
NA,TRBV29-1,11,NA,TRBJ2-2,TGCAGCGTTGAGTACACCGGGGAGCTGTTTTTT,CSVEYTGELFF
NA,TRBV7-8,14,NA,TRBJ1-1,TGTGCCAGCAGGGAGCCGGACAGATCAACTGAAGCTTTCTTT,CASREPDRSTEAFF
NA,TRBV7-9,14,NA,TRBJ2-3,TGTGCCAGCAGCTTAGCAATCGTAGGGGGTACGCAGTATTTT,CASSLAIVGGTQYF
NA,TRBV6-5,14,NA,TRBJ1-5,TGTGCCAGCAGTTCTTCAGTCGGCAATCAGCCCCAGCATTTT,CASSSSVGNQPQHF
TRBD1,TRBV4-3,15,NA,TRBJ1-2,TGCGCCAGCAGCTTTATCGGCGGACAGGCCTATGGCTACACCTTC,CASSFIGGQAYGYTF
TRBD1,TRBV19,16,once,TRBJ1-1,TGTGCCAGTAGTCCTCTTACCGGGACAGGGGGCCGGGAAGCTTTCTTT,CASSPLTGTGGREAFF
NA,TRBV30,11,NA,TRBJ1-1,TGTGCCTGGAGGACTGGCGTTGGAGGGGTATTT,CAWRTGVGGVF
TRBD1,TRBV25-1,14,NA,TRBJ1-2,TGTGCCAGCAACTTTGGGACAGCTAACTATGGCTACACCTTC,CASNFGTANYGYTF
NA,TRBV27,15,NA,TRBJ1-5,TGTGCCAGCAGTTCAGGGCAGACTAGCAATCAGCCCCAGCATTTT,CASSSGQTSNQPQHF
TRBD2,TRBV5-1,13,NA,TRBJ2-7,TGCGCCAGCAGCTTCGGGGGGTCCTACGAGCAGTACTTC,CASSFGGSYEQYF
TRBD2,TRBV10-3,14,NA,TRBJ2-7,TGTGCCGCCCGAGGGACTAGCGGGACCTACGAGCAGTACTTC,CAARGTSGTYEQYF
NA,TRBV7-8,17,once,TRBJ1-1,TGTGCCAGCAGCTTAGGGGGGGTCATTTCCTTGAACACTGAAGCTTTCTTT,CASSLGGVISLNTEAFF
NA,TRBV4-1,19,once,TRBJ2-5,TGCGCCAGCAGCCACCCCCGGGACTCTCCGTGGGACTCCCAAGAGACCCAGTACTTC,CASSHPRDSPWDSQETQYF
NA,TRBV19,13,NA,TRBJ1-1,TGTGCCAGTAGTTTCAGGGAGAACACTGAAGCTTTCTTT,CASSFRENTEAFF
TRBD1,TRBV6-5,16,NA,TRBJ2-2,TGTGCCAGCAGTTACTCGAGGGGACAGGGCGCCGGGGAGCTGTTTTTT,CASSYSRGQGAGELFF
NA,TRBV28,12,NA,TRBJ2-2,TGTGCCAGCAGCCCCTGGCCCGGGGAGCTGTTTTTT,CASSPWPGELFF
NA,TRBV9,14,NA,TRBJ2-6,TGTGCCAGCAGCGTTGGAGGTGGGGCCAACGTCCTGACTTTC,CASSVGGGANVLTF
NA,TRBV19,13,few,TRBJ1-5,TGTGCCAGTAGTATCTACAGTATTTCGCCCCAGCATTTT,CASSIYSISPQHF
TRBD2,TRBV5-6,18,NA,TRBJ2-3,TGTGCCAGCAGCTTGGAGTTAGGGAGCGGGAGGGCTCCAGATACGCAGTATTTT,CASSLELGSGRAPDTQYF
NA,TRBV18,14,NA,TRBJ1-2,TGTGCCAGCTCACCGGCCACAGCTAACTATGGCTACACCTTC,CASSPATANYGYTF
NA,TRBV11-2,10,NA,TRBJ2-7,TGTGCCAGCAGCTCGTACGAGCAGTACTTC,CASSSYEQYF